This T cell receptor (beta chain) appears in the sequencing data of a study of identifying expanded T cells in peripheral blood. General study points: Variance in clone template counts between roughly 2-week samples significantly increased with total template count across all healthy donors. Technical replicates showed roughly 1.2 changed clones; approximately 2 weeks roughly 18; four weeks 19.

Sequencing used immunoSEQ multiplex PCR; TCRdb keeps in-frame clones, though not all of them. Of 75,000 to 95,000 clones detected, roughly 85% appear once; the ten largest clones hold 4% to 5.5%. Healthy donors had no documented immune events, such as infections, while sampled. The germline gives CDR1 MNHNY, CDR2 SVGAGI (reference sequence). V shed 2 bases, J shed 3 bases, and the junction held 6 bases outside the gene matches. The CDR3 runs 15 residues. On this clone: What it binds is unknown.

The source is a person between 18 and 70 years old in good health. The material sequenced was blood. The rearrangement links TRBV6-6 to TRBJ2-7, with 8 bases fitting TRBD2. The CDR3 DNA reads TGTGCCAGCAGTTACCAAGCGGGGGTGATCTACGAGCAGTACTTC. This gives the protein CASSYQAGVIYEQYF.